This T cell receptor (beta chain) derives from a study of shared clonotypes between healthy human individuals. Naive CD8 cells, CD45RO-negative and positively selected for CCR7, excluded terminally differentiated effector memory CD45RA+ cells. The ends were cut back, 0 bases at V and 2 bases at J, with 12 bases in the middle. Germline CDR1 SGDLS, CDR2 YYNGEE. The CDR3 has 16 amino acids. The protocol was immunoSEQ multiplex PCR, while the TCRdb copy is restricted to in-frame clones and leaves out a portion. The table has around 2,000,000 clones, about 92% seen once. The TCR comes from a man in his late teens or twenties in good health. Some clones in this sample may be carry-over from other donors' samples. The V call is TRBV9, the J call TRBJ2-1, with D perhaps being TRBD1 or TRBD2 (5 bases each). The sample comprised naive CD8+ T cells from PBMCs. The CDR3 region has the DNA TGTGCCAGCAGCGTAGGGGGACCCACACCCTACAATGAGCAGTTCTTC. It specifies CASSVGGPTPYNEQFF.